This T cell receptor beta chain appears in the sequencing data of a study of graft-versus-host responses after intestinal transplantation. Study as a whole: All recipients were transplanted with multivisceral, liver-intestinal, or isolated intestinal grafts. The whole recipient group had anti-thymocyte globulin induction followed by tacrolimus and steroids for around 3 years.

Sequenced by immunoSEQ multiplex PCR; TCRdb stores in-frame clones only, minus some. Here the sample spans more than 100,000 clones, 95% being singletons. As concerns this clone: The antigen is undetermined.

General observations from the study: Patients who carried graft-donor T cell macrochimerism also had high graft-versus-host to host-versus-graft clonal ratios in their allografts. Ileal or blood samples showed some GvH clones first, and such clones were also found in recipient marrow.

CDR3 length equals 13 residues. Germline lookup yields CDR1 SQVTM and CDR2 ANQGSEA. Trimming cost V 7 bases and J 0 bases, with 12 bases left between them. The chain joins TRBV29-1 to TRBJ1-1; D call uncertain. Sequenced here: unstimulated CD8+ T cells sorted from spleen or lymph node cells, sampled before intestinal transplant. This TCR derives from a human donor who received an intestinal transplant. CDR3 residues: CSGTRMVNTEAFF. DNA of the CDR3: TGCAGCGGGACCCGGATGGTGAACACTGAAGCTTTCTTT.